The entry below gives a single TCR beta chain sequence along with its context. Its recognized antigen is unknown. No clone much larger than this one lies a single base away; base qualities are absent. This sample is drawn from a study of T cell clones after liver transplantation (dated by TCRdb to between 2019 and 2020). The study in broad terms: Samples were obtained from ITN030ST, a randomized trial in which withdrawal of immunosuppression was attempted within 2 years of liver transplantation. Donor-reactive T cell clones were identified using TCRbeta sequencing after a pre-transplant mixed lymphocyte reaction and were then followed in post-transplant blood. Third party-reactive TCRbeta sequences from pre-transplant MLRs were also identified as an antigen-independent comparator for donor-reactive sequences. Of the eight recipients, a few were HCV-positive, while the remaining recipients had been transplanted for non-autoimmune, non-viral indications. Until randomization at 12-24 months post-transplant, subjects were given standard immunosuppression, with no induction therapy. Tolerance was defined as complete withdrawal of immunosuppression for at least one year without a rise in liver enzymes beyond twice the upper limit of normal. Blood samples were taken pre-transplant, pre-randomization before withdrawal, and post-randomization after full withdrawal or failed withdrawal. Of the 8 liver transplant recipients making up the studied cohort, 3 were classified as tolerant and 5 as non-tolerant.

Frozen genomic DNA underwent high-throughput TCRbeta CDR3 sequencing by immunoSEQ, including PCR amplification, mapping, bias correction and internal controls. In the paper's pipeline: Productive rearrangements were retained, and unique TCRbeta sequences were defined by the CDR3 nucleotide sequence together with the V and J gene. For classification of a sequence as donor-reactive, at least 5-fold expansion in CFSE-low cells relative to unstimulated pre-transplant cells and a frequency of at least 0.01% were required. To ensure at least 90% detection power, minimum frequency thresholds were set for each subject based on that subject's lowest-template unstimulated sample. Jensen-Shannon divergence between the top 1000 TCRbeta sequences after and before transplant was used to measure repertoire turnover. Two-sided Fisher's exact tests were used to test for changes in how often donor-reactive sequences were detected. In TCRdb, the immuneACCESS table is reduced to in-frame sequences with V and J assigned. These tables do not hold every clone; where another copy was compared, an unresolved V gene accounts for under half, and the others remain unexplained. The V and J calls and clone size are taken from that table; D and trimming were inferred from the DNA. This sample lists 75,000 to 85,000 clones; approximately 87% were detected once. Clones ranked in the top ten supply 2.8% of the sample.

Thawed unstimulated PBMCs were stained for CD3, CD4 and CD8 and FACS-sorted into CD3+CD4+ and CD3+CD8+ populations. Each of the 8 studied subjects was randomized to immunosuppression withdrawal. Genomic DNA was isolated with the Qiagen DNeasy Blood and Tissue Kit. The study at large found these results: Donor-reactive sequences decreased more than third party-reactive sequences, which suggests partial antigen-specific deletion that was not related to withdrawal success. When repertoire turnover was taken into account, detection of donor-reactive sequences was significantly reduced in 7 of 8 subjects for CD4 and in 8 of 8 subjects for CD8. Because of small, heterogeneous patient numbers and non-standardized post-transplant time points, the conclusions were only preliminary. Because allograft tissue specimens were not available, migration of donor-reactive T cells into the graft, rather than deletion, may have occurred. A significant post-transplant decrease in circulating donor-reactive CD4 TCRbeta sequences was observed in 5 of 8 subjects, irrespective of tolerance or HCV status. In a couple of subjects, low numbers of available donor cells limited the measurable donor-reactive repertoire.

The germline V gene supplies CDR1 MDHEN and CDR2 SYDVKM. Taken from cysteine to phenylalanine, the CDR3 has 14 residues. The retained sequence is limited to the CDR3, 42 bases, with the frame set at the first base. V is pruned by 6 bases and J by 0 bases, leaving 1 base of the junction without a gene match. In this chain, TRBV28 is recombined with TRBJ1-2; 10 central nucleotides agree with TRBD1. This TCR derives from a human patient who received a liver transplant. Some T cells may derive from the graft donor when a transplant has been performed. The sequenced sample was CD4+ T cells from blood, obtained at the 22-month timepoint. The DNA sequence is TGTGCCAGCAGGACAGGGGGCCCTAACTATGGCTACACCTTC. The translation is CASRTGGPNYGYTF.